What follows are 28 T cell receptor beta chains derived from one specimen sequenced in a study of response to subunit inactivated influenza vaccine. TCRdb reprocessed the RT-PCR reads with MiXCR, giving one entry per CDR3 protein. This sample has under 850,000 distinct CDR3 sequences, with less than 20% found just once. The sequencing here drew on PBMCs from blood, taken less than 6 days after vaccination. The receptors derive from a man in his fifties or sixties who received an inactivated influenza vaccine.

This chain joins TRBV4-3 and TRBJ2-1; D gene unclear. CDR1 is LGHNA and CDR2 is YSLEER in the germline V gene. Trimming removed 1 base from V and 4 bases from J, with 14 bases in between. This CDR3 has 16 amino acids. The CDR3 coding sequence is TGCGCCAGCAGCCAAGTAAATACGCCAAAGTACAATGAGCAGTTCTTC. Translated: CASSQVNTPKYNEQFF.

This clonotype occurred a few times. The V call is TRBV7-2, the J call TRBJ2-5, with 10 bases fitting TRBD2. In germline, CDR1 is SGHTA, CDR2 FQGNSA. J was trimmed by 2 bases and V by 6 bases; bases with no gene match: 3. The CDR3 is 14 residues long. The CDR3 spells CASRPSGRQETQYF. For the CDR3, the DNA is TGTGCCAGCAGGCCTAGCGGGAGACAAGAGACCCAGTACTTC. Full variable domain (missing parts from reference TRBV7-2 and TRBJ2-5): GAGVSQSPSNKVTEKGKDVELRCDPISGHTALYWYRQSLGQGLEFLIYFQGNSAPDKSGLPSDRFSAERTGGSVSTLTIQRTQQEDSAVYLCASRPSGRQETQYFGPGTRLLVL.

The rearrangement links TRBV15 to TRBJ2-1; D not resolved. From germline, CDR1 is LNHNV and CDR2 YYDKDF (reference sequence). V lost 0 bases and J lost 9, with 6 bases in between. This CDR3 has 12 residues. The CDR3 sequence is CATSRELGEQFF. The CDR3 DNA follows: TGTGCCACCAGCAGAGAGTTAGGTGAGCAGTTCTTC.

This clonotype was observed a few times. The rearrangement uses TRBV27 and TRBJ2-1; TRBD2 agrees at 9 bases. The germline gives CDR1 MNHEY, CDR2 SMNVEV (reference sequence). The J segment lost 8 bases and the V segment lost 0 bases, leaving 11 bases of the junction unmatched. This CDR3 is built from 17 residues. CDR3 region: CASSLSAGLAWSYEQFF. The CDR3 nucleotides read TGTGCCAGCAGTTTATCTGCTGGACTAGCGTGGAGTTATGAGCAGTTCTTC.

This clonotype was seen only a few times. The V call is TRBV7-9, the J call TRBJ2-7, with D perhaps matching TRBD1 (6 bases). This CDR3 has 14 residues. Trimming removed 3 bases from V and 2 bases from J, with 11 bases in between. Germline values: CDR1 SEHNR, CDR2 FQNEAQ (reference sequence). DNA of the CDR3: TGTGCCAGCAGCTTTGGGACATTGACCTACGAGCAGTACTTC. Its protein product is CASSFGTLTYEQYF.

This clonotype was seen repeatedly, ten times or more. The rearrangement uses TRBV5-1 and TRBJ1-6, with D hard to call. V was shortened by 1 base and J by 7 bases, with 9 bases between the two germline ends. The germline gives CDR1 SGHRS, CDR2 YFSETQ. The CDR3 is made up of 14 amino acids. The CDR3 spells CASSLRTRNSPLHF. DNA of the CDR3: TGCGCCAGCAGCTTGAGGACGAGGAATTCACCCCTCCACTTT. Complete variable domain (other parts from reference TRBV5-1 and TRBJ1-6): KAGVTQTPRYLIKTRGQQVTLSCSPISGHRSVSWYQQTPGQGLQFLFEYFSETQRNKGNFPGRFSGRQFSNSRSEMNVSTLELGDSALYLCASSLRTRNSPLHFGNGTRLTVT.

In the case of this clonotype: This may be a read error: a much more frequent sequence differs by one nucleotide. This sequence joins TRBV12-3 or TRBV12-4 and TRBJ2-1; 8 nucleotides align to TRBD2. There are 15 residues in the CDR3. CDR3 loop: CASSLISGENNEQVF. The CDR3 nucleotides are TGTGCCAGCAGTTTGATTAGCGGGGAGAACAATGAGCAGGTCTTC.

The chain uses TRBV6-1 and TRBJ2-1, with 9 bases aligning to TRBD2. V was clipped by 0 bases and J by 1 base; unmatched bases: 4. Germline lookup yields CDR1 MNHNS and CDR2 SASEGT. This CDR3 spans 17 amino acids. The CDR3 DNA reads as TGTGCCAGCAGTGAAGCAGGCGGGGGGGCGTCCTACAATGAGCAGTTCTTC. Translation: CASSEAGGGASYNEQFF.

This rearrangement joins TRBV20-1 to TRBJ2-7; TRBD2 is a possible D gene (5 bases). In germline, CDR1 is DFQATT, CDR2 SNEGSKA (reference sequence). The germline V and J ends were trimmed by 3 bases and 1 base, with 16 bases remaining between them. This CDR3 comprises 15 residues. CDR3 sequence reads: CSASGWGVESYEQYF. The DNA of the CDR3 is TGCAGTGCTAGCGGGTGGGGAGTTGAGTCCTACGAGCAGTACTTC.

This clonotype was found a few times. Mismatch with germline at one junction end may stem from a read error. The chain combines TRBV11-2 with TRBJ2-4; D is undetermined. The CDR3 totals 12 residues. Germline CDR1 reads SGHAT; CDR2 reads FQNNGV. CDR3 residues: CASSSFVGQSHF. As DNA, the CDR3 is TGTGCCAGCAGCTCCTTCGTTGGGCAGAGCCACTTC.

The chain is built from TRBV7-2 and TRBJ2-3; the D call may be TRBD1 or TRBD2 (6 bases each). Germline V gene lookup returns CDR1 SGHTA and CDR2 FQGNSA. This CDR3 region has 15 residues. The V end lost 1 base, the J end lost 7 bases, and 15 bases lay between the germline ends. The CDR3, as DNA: TGTGCCAGCAGCTTAGTCGCCGGGGGCCAGAATACGCAGTATTTT. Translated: CASSLVAGGQNTQYF.

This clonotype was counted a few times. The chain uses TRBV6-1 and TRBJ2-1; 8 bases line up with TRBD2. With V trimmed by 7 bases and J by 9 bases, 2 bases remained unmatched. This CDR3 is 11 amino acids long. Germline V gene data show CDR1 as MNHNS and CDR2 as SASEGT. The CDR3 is CASTGRGEQFF. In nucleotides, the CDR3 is TGTGCCAGCACCGGGAGGGGTGAGCAGTTCTTC.

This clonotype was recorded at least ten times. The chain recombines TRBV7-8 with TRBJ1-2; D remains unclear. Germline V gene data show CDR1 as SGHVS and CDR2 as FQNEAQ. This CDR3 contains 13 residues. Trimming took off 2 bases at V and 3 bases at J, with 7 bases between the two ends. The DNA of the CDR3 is TGTGCCAGCAGCTTAACCAAGTACTATGGCTACACCTTC. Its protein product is CASSLTKYYGYTF.

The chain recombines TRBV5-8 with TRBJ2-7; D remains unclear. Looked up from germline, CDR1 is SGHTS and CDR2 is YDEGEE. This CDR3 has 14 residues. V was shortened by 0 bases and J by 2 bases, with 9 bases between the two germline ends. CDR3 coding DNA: TGTGCCAGCAGCTTGGGGCACAATACCTACGAGCAGTACTTC. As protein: CASSLGHNTYEQYF.

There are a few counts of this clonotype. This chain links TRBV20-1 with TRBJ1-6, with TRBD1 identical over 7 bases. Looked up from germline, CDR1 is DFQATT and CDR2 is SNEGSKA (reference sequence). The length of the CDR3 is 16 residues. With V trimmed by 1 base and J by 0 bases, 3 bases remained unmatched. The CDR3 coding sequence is TGCAGTGCTAGAGTGGGACAGAGCTCCTATAATTCACCCCTCCACTTT. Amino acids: CSARVGQSSYNSPLHF.

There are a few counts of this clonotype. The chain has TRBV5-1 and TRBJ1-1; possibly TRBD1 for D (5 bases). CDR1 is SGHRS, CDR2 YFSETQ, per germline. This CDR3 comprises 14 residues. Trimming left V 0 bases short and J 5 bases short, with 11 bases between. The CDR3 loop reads CASSLGGGPTEAFF. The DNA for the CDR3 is TGCGCCAGCAGCTTGGGGGGGGGTCCAACTGAAGCTTTCTTT.

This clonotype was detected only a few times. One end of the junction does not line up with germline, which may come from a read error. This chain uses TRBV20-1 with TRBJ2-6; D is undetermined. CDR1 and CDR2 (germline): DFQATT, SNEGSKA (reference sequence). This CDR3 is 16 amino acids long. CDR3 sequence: CSARDAQVSGANVLTF. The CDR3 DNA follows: TGCAGTGCCAGAGATGCTCAGGTTTCTGGGGCCAACGTCCTGACTTTC.

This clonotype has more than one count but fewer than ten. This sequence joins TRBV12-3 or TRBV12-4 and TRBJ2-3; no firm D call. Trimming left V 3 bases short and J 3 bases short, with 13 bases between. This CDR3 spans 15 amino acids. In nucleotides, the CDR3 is TGTGCCAGCAGTTTTCCCGGCAGGCCGACAGATACGCAGTATTTT. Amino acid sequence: CASSFPGRPTDTQYF.

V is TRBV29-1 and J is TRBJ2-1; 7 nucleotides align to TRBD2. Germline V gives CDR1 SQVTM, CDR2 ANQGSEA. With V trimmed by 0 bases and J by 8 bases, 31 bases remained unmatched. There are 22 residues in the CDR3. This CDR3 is CSVEDWGRGPRGQGTTHYEQFF. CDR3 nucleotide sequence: TGCAGCGTTGAAGATTGGGGGAGGGGCCCCCGGGGCCAAGGGACGACACACTATGAGCAGTTCTTC.

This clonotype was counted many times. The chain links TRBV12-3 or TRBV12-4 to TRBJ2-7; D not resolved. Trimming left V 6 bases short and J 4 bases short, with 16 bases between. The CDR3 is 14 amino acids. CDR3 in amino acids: CASSLTEKAYEQYF. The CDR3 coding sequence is TGTGCCAGCAGCTTAACAGAAAAGGCTTACGAGCAGTACTTC.

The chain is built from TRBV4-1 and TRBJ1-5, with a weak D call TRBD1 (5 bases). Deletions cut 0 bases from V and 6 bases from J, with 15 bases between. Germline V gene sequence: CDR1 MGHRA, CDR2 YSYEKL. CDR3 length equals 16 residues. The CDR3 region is CASSQEYRFRVQPQHF. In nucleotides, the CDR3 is TGCGCCAGCAGCCAAGAATACAGGTTCCGGGTTCAGCCCCAGCATTTT.

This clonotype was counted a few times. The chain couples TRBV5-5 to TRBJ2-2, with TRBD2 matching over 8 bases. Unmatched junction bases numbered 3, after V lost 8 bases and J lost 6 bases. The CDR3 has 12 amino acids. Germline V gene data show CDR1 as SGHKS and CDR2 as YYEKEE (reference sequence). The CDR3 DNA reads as TGTGCCAGTCAGCGGGAGCCCGGGGAGCTGTTTTTT. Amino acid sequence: CASQREPGELFF.

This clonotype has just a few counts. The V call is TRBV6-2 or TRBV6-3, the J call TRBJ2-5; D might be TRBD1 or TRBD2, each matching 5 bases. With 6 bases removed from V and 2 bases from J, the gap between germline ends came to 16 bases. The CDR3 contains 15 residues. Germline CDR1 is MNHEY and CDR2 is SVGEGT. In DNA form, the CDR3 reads TGTGCCAGCAGCCGAGGCGGTTGGGGGCAAGAGACCCAGTACTTC. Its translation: CASSRGGWGQETQYF.

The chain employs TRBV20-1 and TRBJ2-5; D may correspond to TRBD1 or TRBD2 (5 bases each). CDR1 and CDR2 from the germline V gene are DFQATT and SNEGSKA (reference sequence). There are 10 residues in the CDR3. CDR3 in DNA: TGCAGCGGGAAGGGGGAGACCCAGTACTTC. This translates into CSGKGETQYF.

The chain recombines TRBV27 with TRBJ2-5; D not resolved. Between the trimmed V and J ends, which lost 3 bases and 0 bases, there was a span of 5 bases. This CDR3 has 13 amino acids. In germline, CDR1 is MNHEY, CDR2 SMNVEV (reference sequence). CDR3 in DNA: TGTGCCAGCAGTTTTATAGACCAAGAGACCCAGTACTTC. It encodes CASSFIDQETQYF.

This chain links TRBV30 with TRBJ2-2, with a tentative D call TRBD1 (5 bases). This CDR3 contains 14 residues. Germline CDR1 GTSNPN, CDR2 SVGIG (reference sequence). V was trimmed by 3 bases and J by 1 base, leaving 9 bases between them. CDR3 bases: TGTGCCTGGAGAAAGGGGTTGAACACCGGGGAGCTGTTTTTT. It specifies CAWRKGLNTGELFF.

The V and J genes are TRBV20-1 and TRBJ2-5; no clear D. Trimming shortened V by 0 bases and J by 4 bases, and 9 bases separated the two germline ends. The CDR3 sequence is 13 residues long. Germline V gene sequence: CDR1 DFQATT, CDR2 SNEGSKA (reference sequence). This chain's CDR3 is CSARDPLGETQYF. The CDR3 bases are TGCAGTGCTAGAGATCCCCTAGGAGAGACCCAGTACTTC.

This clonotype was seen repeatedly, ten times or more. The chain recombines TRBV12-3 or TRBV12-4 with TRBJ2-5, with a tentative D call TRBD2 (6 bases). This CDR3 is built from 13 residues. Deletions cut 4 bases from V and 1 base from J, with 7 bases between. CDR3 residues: CASSSSVQETQYF. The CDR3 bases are TGTGCCAGCAGTTCTAGCGTCCAAGAGACCCAGTACTTC.